One sample yielded the 29 T cell receptor beta chains listed below, sequenced in a study of blood T cell repertoires in COVID-19. Clones were sequenced by immunoSEQ multiplex PCR, and TCRdb holds only the in-frame ones, with some missing. The data show fewer than 250,000 clones, about four fifths seen once. The sequencing sample was made of PBMCs or T cells enriched from blood (not recorded which). The source is a woman between 35 and 50 years old who had been exposed to COVID-19.

This clone was picked up a small number of times. The V gene is TRBV7-6, the J gene TRBJ2-3; perhaps TRBD1 as D (7 bases). Germline V lookup: CDR1 SGHVS, CDR2 FNYEAQ. This CDR3 comprises 16 residues. Trimming left V 4 bases short and J 3 bases short, with 17 bases between. The CDR3 DNA reads as TGTGCCAGCAGCTCCACAGGGGATGGGACTACAGATACGCAGTATTTT. Encoded protein: CASSSTGDGTTDTQYF.

This clone was recorded once. The chain links TRBV15 to TRBJ2-2; a possible D gene is TRBD2 (6 bases). V lost 5 bases and J lost 4, with 11 bases in between. This CDR3 region has 14 residues. The germline gives CDR1 LNHNV, CDR2 YYDKDF (reference sequence). The CDR3 DNA sequence: TGTGCCACCAGCCGGACCGGGAGCACCGGGGAGCTGTTTTTT. Translated: CATSRTGSTGELFF.

V usage is TRBV27 and J usage is TRBJ1-4, with 10 positions matching TRBD1. There are 15 residues in the CDR3. The germline V gene has CDR1 MNHEY and CDR2 SMNVEV (reference sequence). V gave up 5 bases and J gave up 8 bases; unmatched junction bases: 8. CDR3 loop: CASSTGQGEGEKLFF. CDR3 nucleotide sequence: TGTGCCAGCAGTACCGGACAGGGGGAAGGCGAAAAACTGTTTTTT.

The genes are TRBV28 and TRBJ1-4; tentatively, D is TRBD1 (5 bases). CDR1 MDHEN and CDR2 SYDVKM come from the germline V gene. The CDR3 runs to 16 residues. The ends were cut back, 2 bases at V and 3 bases at J, with 13 bases in the middle. Written as DNA, the CDR3 is TGTGCCAGCAGTTTAAAGGCTCCAGGGTCTAATGAAAAACTGTTTTTT. This gives the protein CASSLKAPGSNEKLFF.

This chain uses TRBV11-3 with TRBJ2-1; 8 bases fit TRBD1. Unmatched junction bases numbered 11, after V lost 1 base and J lost 6 bases. There are 17 residues in the CDR3. Germline assignment: CDR1 SGHNT and CDR2 YENEEA. The CDR3 loop reads CASSLGGTGQRRNEQFF. The DNA of the CDR3 is TGTGCCAGCAGCTTAGGGGGGACAGGACAGAGACGCAATGAGCAGTTCTTC.

The chain employs TRBV2 and TRBJ1-5; the D gene is possibly TRBD1 (5 bases). Trimming cost V 7 bases and J 1 base, with 11 bases left between them. CDR1 is SNHLY and CDR2 is FYNNEI in the germline V gene. The CDR3 runs 14 residues. CDR3 coding DNA: TGTGCCAGCATGGGGCAGGGAAGCAATCAGCCCCAGCATTTT. This codes for CASMGQGSNQPQHF. The full variable domain, in which reference TRBV2 and TRBJ1-5 provide the parts outside the CDR3, is EPEVTQTPSHQVTQMGQEVILRCVPISNHLYFYWYRQILGQKVEFLVSFYNNEISEKSEIFDDQFSVERPDGSNFTLKIRSTKLEDSAMYFCASMGQGSNQPQHFGDGTRLSIL.

This sequence joins TRBV7-6 and TRBJ2-3; 11 bases are shared with TRBD2. CDR3 length equals 17 residues. Unmatched junction bases numbered 8, after V lost 1 base and J lost 5 bases. Germline V CDR1 and CDR2: SGHVS, FNYEAQ. This CDR3 reads CASSLVGSGGVGDTQYF. In DNA form, the CDR3 reads TGTGCCAGCAGCTTAGTAGGTAGCGGGGGGGTTGGAGATACGCAGTATTTT.

The gene calls are TRBV28 and TRBJ1-4; weak D call: TRBD1 (5 bases). This CDR3 comprises 17 residues. The germline gives CDR1 MDHEN, CDR2 SYDVKM. V shed 3 bases and J shed 0 bases, with 14 bases lying between them. CDR3 bases: TGTGCCAGCAGTTTCGGGGGGGGACCCTCAACTAATGAAAAACTGTTTTTT. This translates into CASSFGGGPSTNEKLFF.

This clone was detected many times. This rearrangement joins TRBV11-3 to TRBJ2-3, with unresolved D. V was cut by 4 bases and J by 1 base, with 3 bases left in between. The CDR3 runs to 12 residues. Germline loops: CDR1 SGHNT, CDR2 YENEEA. Here the CDR3 DNA reads TGTGCCAGCAGCTCGGGCACAGATACGCAGTATTTT. It translates to CASSSGTDTQYF.

This chain links TRBV5-8 with TRBJ2-1; 11 bases fit TRBD2. The trim removed 1 base at V and 6 bases at J, leaving 3 bases unmatched. Per the germline V gene, CDR1 is SGHTS and CDR2 is YDEGEE. The CDR3 runs 15 residues. Here the CDR3 DNA reads TGTGCCAGCAGCTTGATTACTAGCGGGGGCAATGAGCAGTTCTTC. This sequence encodes CASSLITSGGNEQFF.

The chain has TRBV7-9 and TRBJ1-4, with TRBD1 matching over 7 bases. CDR3 length equals 14 residues. Per germline, CDR1 SEHNR and CDR2 FQNEAQ (reference sequence). Unmatched junction bases numbered 4, after V lost 4 bases and J lost 5 bases. CDR3 amino acids: CASSSDRPNEKLFF. Written as DNA, the CDR3 is TGTGCCAGCAGCTCGGACAGGCCAAATGAAAAACTGTTTTTT.

The rearrangement joins TRBV4-1 to TRBJ2-7; 7 nucleotides agree with TRBD1. CDR1 is MGHRA, CDR2 YSYEKL, per germline. This CDR3 comprises 14 residues. Losses at the gene ends were 4 bases for V and 2 bases for J; bases not matched to a gene: 5. CDR3 region: CASSPPDRTYEQYF. In DNA form, the CDR3 reads TGCGCCAGCAGCCCCCCGGACAGGACCTACGAGCAGTACTTC.

This chain uses TRBV6-5 with TRBJ1-1, with TRBD1 as a possible D gene (5 bases). The length of the CDR3 is 13 residues. Trimming took off 8 bases at V and 1 base at J, with 11 bases between the two ends. In germline, CDR1 is MNHEY, CDR2 SVGAGI. CDR3 sequence (DNA): TGTGCCAGCGGAGTACAGGAGAACACTGAAGCTTTCTTT. It translates to CASGVQENTEAFF.

V gene TRBV5-1 combines with J gene TRBJ1-2, with D possibly being TRBD1 (6 bases). CDR3 length equals 14 residues. Germline CDR1 and CDR2: SGHRS and YFSETQ. Trimming left V 4 bases short and J 7 bases short, with 17 bases between. The CDR3 nucleotides are TGCGCCAGCAGCCGTACAGGGATCGACTCTGGCTACACCTTC. This translates into CASSRTGIDSGYTF.

This chain joins TRBV7-9 and TRBJ2-7; possibly TRBD1 for D (5 bases). Germline values: CDR1 SEHNR, CDR2 FQNEAQ (reference sequence). This CDR3 has 14 residues. Trimming took off 5 bases at V and 0 bases at J, with 11 bases between the two ends. CDR3 sequence: CASSRGQSSYEQYF. The CDR3 bases are TGTGCCAGCAGCCGTGGACAAAGCTCCTACGAGCAGTACTTC. The full variable domain, in which reference TRBV7-9 and TRBJ2-7 provide the parts outside the CDR3, is DTGVSQNPRHKITKRGQNVTFRCDPISEHNRLYWYRQTLGQGPEFLTYFQNEAQLEKSRLLSDRFSAERPKGSFSTLEIQRTEQGDSAMYLCASSRGQSSYEQYFGPGTRLTVT.

The chain has TRBV6-6 and TRBJ2-7; D not certain. Trimming removed 4 bases at V and 0 bases at J, with 13 bases between. This CDR3 spans 15 amino acids. Per germline, CDR1 MNHNY and CDR2 SVGAGI (reference sequence). In DNA, the CDR3 is TGTGCCAGCAGTTTGAGCCATCAAAGCTCCTACGAGCAGTACTTC. Translating gives CASSLSHQSSYEQYF.

The chain uses TRBV24-1 and TRBJ1-2; D might be TRBD1 (6 bases). Looked up from germline, CDR1 is KGHDR and CDR2 is SFDVKD. The CDR3 length is 16 residues. Trimming took off 2 bases at V and 0 bases at J, with 12 bases between the two ends. CDR3 sequence reads: CATSDSRDTSNYGYTF. CDR3 coding DNA: TGTGCCACCAGTGATTCCCGGGACACCTCTAACTATGGCTACACCTTC.

The chain combines TRBV5-1 with TRBJ2-5; tentatively, D is TRBD2 (6 bases). Between the trimmed V and J ends, which lost 7 bases and 2 bases, there was a span of 12 bases. The CDR3 is 13 residues long. Germline-derived CDR1 and CDR2 are SGHRS and YFSETQ. In DNA form, the CDR3 reads TGCGCCAGCCATGGTGGGACTCAAGAGACCCAGTACTTC. This encodes CASHGGTQETQYF.

This rearrangement joins TRBV28 to TRBJ2-3, with 7 bases aligning to TRBD2. The CDR3 is made up of 16 amino acids. With 3 bases clipped from V and 2 bases from J, the junction kept 8 bases outside the gene matches. Germline CDR1 reads MDHEN; CDR2 reads SYDVKM. This CDR3 reads CASSLWGGFITDTQYF. DNA of the CDR3: TGTGCCAGCAGTTTGTGGGGGGGATTTATCACAGATACGCAGTATTTT.

The chain recombines TRBV5-6 with TRBJ1-3; D ambiguous. Trimming pared 0 bases from V and 2 bases from J, leaving 6 bases between. The CDR3 sequence is 14 residues long. CDR1 SGHDT and CDR2 YYEEEE come from the germline V gene. The CDR3 here is CASSLVRAGNTIYF. CDR3 DNA sequence: TGTGCCAGCAGCTTGGTCCGGGCTGGAAACACCATATATTTT.

This chain uses TRBV18 with TRBJ2-3, with TRBD1 matching 8 bases. Germline V gives CDR1 KGHSH, CDR2 LQKENI. This CDR3 is 14 amino acids long. J lost 6 bases, V lost 6 bases, and 8 bases had no gene match. This CDR3 reads CASSPDRVPDTQYF. The CDR3 bases are TGTGCCAGCTCTCCGGACAGGGTACCCGATACGCAGTATTTT. The full variable domain, completed using reference TRBV18 and TRBJ2-3, is NAGVMQNPRHLVRRRGQEARLRCSPMKGHSHVYWYRQLPEEGLKFMVYLQKENIIDESGMPKERFSAEFPKEGPSILRIQQVVRGDSAAYFCASSPDRVPDTQYFGPGTRLTVL.

The CDR3 DNA reads as TGTGCCAGTAGTATAGATCTATTCTACAATGAGCAGTTCTTC. It encodes CASSIDLFYNEQFF. The V gene is TRBV19, the J gene TRBJ2-1; D is undetermined. The ends were cut back, 0 bases at V and 3 bases at J, with 6 bases in the middle. CDR3 length equals 14 residues. The germline gives CDR1 LNHDA, CDR2 SQIVND (reference sequence).

The chain is built from TRBV7-9 and TRBJ1-3, with D hard to call. V was trimmed by 5 bases and J by 3 bases, leaving 11 bases between them. Germline V CDR1 and CDR2: SEHNR, FQNEAQ (reference sequence). There are 14 residues in the CDR3. Here the CDR3 DNA reads TGTGCCAGCAGCGAGATGGTGGTTGGAAACACCATATATTTT. This codes for CASSEMVVGNTIYF.

This chain links TRBV7-9 with TRBJ1-2; 7 nucleotides align to TRBD1. The CDR3 is made up of 16 amino acids. V shed 5 bases, J shed 8 bases, and the junction held 17 bases outside the gene matches. Germline CDR1 reads SEHNR; CDR2 reads FQNEAQ (reference sequence). CDR3 residues: CASSPLGEETGIGYTF. CDR3 in DNA: TGTGCCAGCAGCCCCTTGGGGGAGGAGACAGGGATCGGCTACACCTTC.

In this sample, this clone turned up a few times. The gene calls are TRBV27 and TRBJ1-2; a possible D gene is TRBD1 (5 bases). Germline CDR1 reads MNHEY; CDR2 reads SMNVEV (reference sequence). The CDR3 contains 15 residues. V lost 3 bases and J 1 base, leaving 12 bases between the germline ends. CDR3: CASSFQGNINYGYTF. The CDR3 coding sequence is TGTGCCAGCAGTTTTCAGGGAAACATTAACTATGGCTACACCTTC.

V is TRBV2 and J is TRBJ2-1, with D perhaps TRBD2 (5 bases). The CDR3 has 15 amino acids. From germline, CDR1 is SNHLY and CDR2 FYNNEI. V dropped 3 bases and J dropped 0 bases, with 9 bases sitting between them. CDR3 in amino acids: CASSEVGSSYNEQFF. CDR3 coding DNA: TGTGCCAGCAGTGAGGTGGGGAGCTCCTACAATGAGCAGTTCTTC.

This chain links TRBV19 with TRBJ1-2; the match to TRBD1 covers 9 bases. In germline, CDR1 is LNHDA, CDR2 SQIVND (reference sequence). V was clipped by 6 bases and J by 3 bases; unmatched bases: 8. CDR3 size: 15 residues. The CDR3 bases are TGTGCCAGTAGGGCACAGGGGGCCATAGACTATGGCTACACCTTC. It translates to CASRAQGAIDYGYTF.

The chain uses TRBV7-8 and TRBJ2-7; no firm D call. CDR3 size: 12 residues. Trimming removed 5 bases from V and 2 bases from J, with 7 bases in between. Per the germline V gene, CDR1 is SGHVS and CDR2 is FQNEAQ. DNA of the CDR3: TGTGCCAGCAGCCCCACGGCCTACGAGCAGTACTTC. This codes for CASSPTAYEQYF.

The chain employs TRBV30 and TRBJ1-5; D is unclear. V shed 2 bases and J shed 0 bases, with 5 bases lying between them. The CDR3 length is 13 residues. Germline loops: CDR1 GTSNPN, CDR2 SVGIG (reference sequence). CDR3 sequence: CAWSQDSNQPQHF. The CDR3 region has the DNA TGTGCCTGGAGTCAGGATAGCAATCAGCCCCAGCATTTT.